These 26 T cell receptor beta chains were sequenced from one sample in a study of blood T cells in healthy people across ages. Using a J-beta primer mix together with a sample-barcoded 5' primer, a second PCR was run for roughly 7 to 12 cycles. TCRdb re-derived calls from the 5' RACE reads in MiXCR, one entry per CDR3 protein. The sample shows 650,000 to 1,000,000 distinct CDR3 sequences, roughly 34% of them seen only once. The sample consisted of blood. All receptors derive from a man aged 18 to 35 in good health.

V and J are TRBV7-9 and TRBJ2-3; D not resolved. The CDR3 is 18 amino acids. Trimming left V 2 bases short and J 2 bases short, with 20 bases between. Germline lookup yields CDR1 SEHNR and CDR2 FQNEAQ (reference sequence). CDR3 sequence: CASSLSVLGLTNTDTQYF. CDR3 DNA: TGTGCCAGCAGCTTATCAGTATTGGGCCTTACAAACACAGATACGCAGTATTTT.

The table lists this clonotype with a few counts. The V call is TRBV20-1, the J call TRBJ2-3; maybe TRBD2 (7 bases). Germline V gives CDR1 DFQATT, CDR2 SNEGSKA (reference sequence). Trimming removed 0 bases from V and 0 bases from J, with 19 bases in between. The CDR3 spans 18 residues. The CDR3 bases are TGCAGTGCTAGAGATTACTCGAGGCGGGGGCCAAGCACAGATACGCAGTATTTT. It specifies CSARDYSRRGPSTDTQYF.

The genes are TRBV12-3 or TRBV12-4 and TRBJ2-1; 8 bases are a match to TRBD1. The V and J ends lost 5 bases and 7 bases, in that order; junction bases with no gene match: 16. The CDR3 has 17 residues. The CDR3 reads CASSPQGAGGHGNEQFF. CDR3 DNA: TGTGCCAGCAGTCCCCAGGGGGCAGGAGGGCATGGTAATGAGCAGTTCTTC.

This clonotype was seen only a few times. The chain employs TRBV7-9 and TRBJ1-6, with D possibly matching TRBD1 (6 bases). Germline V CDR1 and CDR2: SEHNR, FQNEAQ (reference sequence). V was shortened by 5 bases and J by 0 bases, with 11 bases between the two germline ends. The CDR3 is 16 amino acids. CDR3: CASSPGQTSYNSPLHF. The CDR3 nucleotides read TGTGCCAGCAGCCCCGGACAGACCTCCTATAATTCACCCCTCCACTTT.

This CDR3 is CASKWGENYGYTF. CDR3 DNA sequence: TGTGCCAGCAAATGGGGGGAGAACTATGGCTACACCTTC. This sequence joins TRBV6-1 and TRBJ1-2; D might be TRBD1 (5 bases). V was trimmed by 7 bases and J by 2 bases, leaving 11 bases between them. The germline V gene has CDR1 MNHNS and CDR2 SASEGT. The CDR3 loop spans 13 amino acids.

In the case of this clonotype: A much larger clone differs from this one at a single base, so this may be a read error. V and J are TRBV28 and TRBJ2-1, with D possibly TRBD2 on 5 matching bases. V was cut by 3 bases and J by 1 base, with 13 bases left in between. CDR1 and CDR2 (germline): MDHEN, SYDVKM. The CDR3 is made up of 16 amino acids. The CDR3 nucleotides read TGTGCCAGCAGTTTGCCTTCCGGGATGTCCTACAATGAGCAGTTCTTC. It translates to CASSLPSGMSYNEQFF.

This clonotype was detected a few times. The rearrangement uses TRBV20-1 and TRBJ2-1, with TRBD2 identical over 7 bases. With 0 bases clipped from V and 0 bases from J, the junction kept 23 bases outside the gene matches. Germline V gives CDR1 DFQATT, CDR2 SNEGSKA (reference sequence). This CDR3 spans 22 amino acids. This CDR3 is CSARDGGGRRASGWSSYNEQFF. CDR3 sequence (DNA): TGCAGTGCTAGAGATGGCGGGGGTCGCAGGGCTAGCGGATGGAGCTCCTACAATGAGCAGTTCTTC.

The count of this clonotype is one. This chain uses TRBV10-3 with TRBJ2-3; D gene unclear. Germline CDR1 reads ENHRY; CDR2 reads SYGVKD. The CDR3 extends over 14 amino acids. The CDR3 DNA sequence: TGTACCGTACGGGCGGACCGGCGCACAGATACGCAGTATTTT. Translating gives CTVRADRRTDTQYF.

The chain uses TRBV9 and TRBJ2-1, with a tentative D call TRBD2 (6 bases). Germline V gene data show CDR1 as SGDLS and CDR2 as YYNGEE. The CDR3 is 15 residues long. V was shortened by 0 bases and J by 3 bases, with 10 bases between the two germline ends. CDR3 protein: CASSVEDGSYNEQFF. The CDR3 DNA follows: TGTGCCAGCAGCGTAGAAGACGGGAGCTACAATGAGCAGTTCTTC.

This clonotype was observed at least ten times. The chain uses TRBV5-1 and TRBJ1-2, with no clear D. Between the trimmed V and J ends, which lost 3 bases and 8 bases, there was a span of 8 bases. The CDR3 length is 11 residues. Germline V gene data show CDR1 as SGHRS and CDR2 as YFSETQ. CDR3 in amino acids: CASSSDLGYTF. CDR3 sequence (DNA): TGCGCCAGCAGCTCAGACTTGGGCTACACCTTC.

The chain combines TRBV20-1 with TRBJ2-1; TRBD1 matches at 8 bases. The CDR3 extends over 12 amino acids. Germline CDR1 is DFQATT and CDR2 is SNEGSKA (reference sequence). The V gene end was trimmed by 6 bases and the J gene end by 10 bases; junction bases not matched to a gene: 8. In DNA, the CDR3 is TGCAGTGCGCGACAGGGGTGGGAGGAGCAGTTCTTC. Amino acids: CSARQGWEEQFF.

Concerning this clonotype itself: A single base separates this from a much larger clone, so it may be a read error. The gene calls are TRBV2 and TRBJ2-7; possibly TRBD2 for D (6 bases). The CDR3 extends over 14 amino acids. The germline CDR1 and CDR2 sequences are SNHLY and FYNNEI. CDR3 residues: CASSDLSGSYERYF. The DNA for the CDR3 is TGTGCCAGCAGTGATCTTAGCGGCTCCTACGAGCGGTACTTC.

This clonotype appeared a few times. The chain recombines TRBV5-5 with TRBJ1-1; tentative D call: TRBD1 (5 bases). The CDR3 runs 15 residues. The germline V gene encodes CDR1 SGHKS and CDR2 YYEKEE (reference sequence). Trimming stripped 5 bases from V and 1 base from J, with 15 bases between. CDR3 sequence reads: CASRRTGRENTEAFF. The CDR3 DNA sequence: TGTGCCAGCAGGCGGACGGGGCGGGAGAACACTGAAGCTTTCTTT.

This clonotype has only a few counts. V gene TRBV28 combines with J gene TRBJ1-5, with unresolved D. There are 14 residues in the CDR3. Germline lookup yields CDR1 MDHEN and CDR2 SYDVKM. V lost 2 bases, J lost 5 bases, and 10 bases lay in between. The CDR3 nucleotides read TGTGCCAGCAGTTTACGGGCAGGTTATCAGCCCCAGCATTTT. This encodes CASSLRAGYQPQHF.

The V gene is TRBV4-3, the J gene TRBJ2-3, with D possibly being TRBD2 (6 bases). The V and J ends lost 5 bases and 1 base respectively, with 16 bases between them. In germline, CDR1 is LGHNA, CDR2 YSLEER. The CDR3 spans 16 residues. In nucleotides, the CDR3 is TGCGCCAGCAGCGCCCGACTAGGTTATGGCACAGATACGCAGTATTTT. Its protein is CASSARLGYGTDTQYF.

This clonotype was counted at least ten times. This chain's CDR3 is CSVEEATDSTDTQYF. The CDR3, as DNA: TGCAGCGTTGAAGAGGCGACCGACAGCACAGATACGCAGTATTTT. The gene calls are TRBV29-1 and TRBJ2-3; D gene ambiguous. V shed 0 bases and J shed 0 bases, with 10 bases lying between them. The CDR3 consists of 15 residues. CDR1 and CDR2 (germline): SQVTM, ANQGSEA.

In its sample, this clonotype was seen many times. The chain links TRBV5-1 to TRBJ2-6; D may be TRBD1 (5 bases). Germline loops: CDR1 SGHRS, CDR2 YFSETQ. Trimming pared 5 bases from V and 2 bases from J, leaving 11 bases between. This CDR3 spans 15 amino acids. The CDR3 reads CASSLTEAGANVLTF. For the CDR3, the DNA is TGCGCCAGCAGTTTGACAGAGGCTGGGGCCAACGTCCTGACTTTC.

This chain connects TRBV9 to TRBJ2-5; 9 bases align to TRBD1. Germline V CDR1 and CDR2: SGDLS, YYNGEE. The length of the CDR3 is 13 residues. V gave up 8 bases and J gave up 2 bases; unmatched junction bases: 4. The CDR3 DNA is TGTGCCAGGGGACAGGGTCGTCAAGAGACCCAGTACTTC. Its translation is CARGQGRQETQYF.

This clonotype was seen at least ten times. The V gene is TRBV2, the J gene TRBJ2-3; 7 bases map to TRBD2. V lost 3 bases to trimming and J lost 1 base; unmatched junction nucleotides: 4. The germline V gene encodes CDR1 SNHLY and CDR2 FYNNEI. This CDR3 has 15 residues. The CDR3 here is CASSEGGGRTDTQYF. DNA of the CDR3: TGTGCCAGCAGTGAGGGCGGGGGACGCACAGATACGCAGTATTTT.

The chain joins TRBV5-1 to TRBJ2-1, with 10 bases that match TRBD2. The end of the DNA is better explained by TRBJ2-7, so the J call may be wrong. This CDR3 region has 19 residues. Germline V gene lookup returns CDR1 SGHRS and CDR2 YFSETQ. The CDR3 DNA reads TGCGCCAGCAGCATACTGAGCGGGGGGGCCATCCGATCCTACAATGAGCAGTACTTC. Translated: CASSILSGGAIRSYNEQYF.

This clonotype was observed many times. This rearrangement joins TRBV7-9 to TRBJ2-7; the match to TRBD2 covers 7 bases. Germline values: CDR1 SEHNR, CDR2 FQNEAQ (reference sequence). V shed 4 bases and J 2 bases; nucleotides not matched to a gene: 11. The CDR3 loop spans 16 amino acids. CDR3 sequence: CASSYNSGRTPYEQYF. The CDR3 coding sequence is TGTGCCAGCAGCTATAATAGCGGGCGGACCCCCTACGAGCAGTACTTC.

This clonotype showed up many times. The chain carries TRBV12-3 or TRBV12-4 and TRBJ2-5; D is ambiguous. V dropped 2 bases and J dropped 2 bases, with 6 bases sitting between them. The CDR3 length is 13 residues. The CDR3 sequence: CASSLSRQETQYF. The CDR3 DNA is TGTGCCAGCAGTTTATCGAGGCAAGAGACCCAGTACTTC.

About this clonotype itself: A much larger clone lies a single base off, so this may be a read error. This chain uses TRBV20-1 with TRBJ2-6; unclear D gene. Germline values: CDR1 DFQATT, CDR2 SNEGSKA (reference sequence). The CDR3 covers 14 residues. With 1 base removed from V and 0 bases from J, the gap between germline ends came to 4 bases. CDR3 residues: CSARVPSGANVLTF. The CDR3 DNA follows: TGCAGTGCTAGAGTCCCCTCTGGGGCCAACGTCCTGACTTTC.

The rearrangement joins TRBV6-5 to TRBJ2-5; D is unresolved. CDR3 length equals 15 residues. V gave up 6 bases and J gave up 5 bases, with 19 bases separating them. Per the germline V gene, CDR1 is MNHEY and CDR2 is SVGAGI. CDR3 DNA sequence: TGTGCCAGCAGCCCCGGGTCACCCATTGGGGAGACCCAGTACTTC. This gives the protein CASSPGSPIGETQYF.

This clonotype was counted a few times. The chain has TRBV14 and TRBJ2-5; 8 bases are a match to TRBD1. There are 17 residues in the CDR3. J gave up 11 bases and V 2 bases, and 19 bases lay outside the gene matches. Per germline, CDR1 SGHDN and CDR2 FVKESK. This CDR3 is CASSQFVGTGHYNEQYF. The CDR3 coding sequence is TGTGCCAGCAGCCAATTTGTCGGGACAGGACACTACAATGAGCAGTACTTC.

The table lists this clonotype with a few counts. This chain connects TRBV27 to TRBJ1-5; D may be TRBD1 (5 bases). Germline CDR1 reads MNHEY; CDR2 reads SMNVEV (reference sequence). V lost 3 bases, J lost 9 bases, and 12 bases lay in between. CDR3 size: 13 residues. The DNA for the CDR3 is TGTGCCAGCAGTTTGGGTCCCGGGGGGCCCCAGCATTTT. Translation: CASSLGPGGPQHF.